Described below is a single T cell receptor beta chain sequence and its context. Its antigen remains unknown. The donors were in the roughly 110-subject validation cohort; that cohort was separate from the roughly 620-subject first cohort. Profiling relied on immunoSEQ multiplex PCR, and the TCRdb table lists in-frame clones only, not all of them. The sample lists roughly 330,000 clones, 87% occurring once. The data are from a study of cytomegalovirus exposure and HLA in healthy donors. Study observations and caveats: There were a few CMV-associated chains whose specificity for CMV antigens was confirmed in vitro. Cytomegalovirus-associated TCR beta chains were listed, numbering more than 150.

The germline V gene encodes CDR1 LNHDA and CDR2 SQIVND (reference sequence). J gave up 7 bases and V 6 bases, and 5 bases lay outside the gene matches. The CDR3 spans 12 residues. The TCR comes from a woman between 25 and 40 years old in good health and CMV-seropositive. Input material: PBMCs. The chain couples TRBV19 to TRBJ1-2; 7 bases are shared with TRBD1. The CDR3 region has the DNA TGTGCCAGTAGAGGGACAGCTGGTGGCTACACCTTC. It encodes CASRGTAGGYTF. Full variable domain (rest looked up from reference TRBV19 and TRBJ1-2): DGGITQSPKYLFRKEGQNVTLSCEQNLNHDAMYWYRQDPGQGLRLIYYSQIVNDFQKGDIAEGYSVSREKKESFPLTVTSAQKNPTAFYLCASRGTAGGYTFGSGTRLTVV.